The entry below gives a single T cell receptor (beta chain) sequence along with its context. V was clipped by 1 base and J by 2 bases, with 12 bases between them. The CDR3 covers 15 residues. In germline, CDR1 is SGHAT, CDR2 FQNNGV. The data stem from a study of T cells after yellow fever vaccination. MiXCR, applied by TCRdb to the 5' RACE reads, yields one record per CDR3 protein. This table has 300,000 to 400,000 distinct CDR3 sequences, under 5% appearing once. Here the sequenced sample was PBMCs, taken 5 days after the yellow fever booster vaccination. The chain joins TRBV11-2 to TRBJ2-7; a possible D gene is TRBD2 (6 bases). The clonotype was recovered from a man younger than 35 who received the YFV17D yellow fever vaccine. The CDR3 loop is CASSLGFSGAYEQYF. In DNA, the CDR3 is TGTGCCAGCAGCTTAGGCTTTAGCGGAGCCTACGAGCAGTACTTC.